The rows below give T cell receptor beta chains drawn from one sample of a study of human T cells and chemical hapten exposure. TCRdb independently ran MiXCR on the RACE reads; one entry per CDR3 protein. The data contain a few hundred thousand distinct CDR3 sequences, roughly 6.3% of them singletons. The sample here was whole blood, taken in connection with sensitization to the hapten diphenylcyclopropenone (DPC). All receptors derive from a woman aged 18 to 35 with alopecia areata. Some clones in this sample may be carry-over from other donors' samples. CDR3s include the opening cysteine and the closing phenylalanine or tryptophan. D genes are given only for firm matches. Some rows have no size entry. The others give once, few or many, or a class for an expanded clone.

TRBJ2-3 - - TRBV7-2 CASSLVQGLDTQYF TGTGCCAGCAGCTTGGTTCAGGGGTTGGATACGCAGTATTTT
TRBJ1-3 few - TRBV7-2 CASSLDYTAGNTIYF TGTGCCAGCAGCTTAGATTATACGGCTGGAAACACCATATATTTT
TRBJ2-3 - TRBD2 TRBV7-9 CASTLGRESTDTQYF TGTGCCAGCACCCTGGGGAGGGAAAGCACAGATACGCAGTATTTT
TRBJ1-4 - - TRBV7-3 CASSISANEKLFF TGTGCCAGCAGCATAAGTGCCAATGAAAAACTGTTTTTT
TRBJ1-2 few - TRBV28 CASREMDYGYTF TGTGCCAGCAGAGAGATGGACTATGGCTACACCTTC
TRBJ1-6 many - TRBV6-2/TRBV6-3 CASSYKSSYNSPLHF TGTGCCAGCAGTTACAAGAGCTCCTATAATTCACCCCTCCACTTT
TRBJ2-7 few TRBD1 TRBV4-2 CASSQDTGQGSEQYF TGTGCCAGCAGCCAAGATACGGGACAGGGGAGCGAGCAGTACTTC
TRBJ1-5 - - TRBV7-2 CASSLMGAPNQPQHF TGTGCCAGCAGCTTAATGGGGGCGCCCAATCAGCCCCAGCATTTT
TRBJ2-2 - TRBD2 TRBV27 CASSSSGGAAGELFF TGTGCCAGCAGTTCTAGCGGGGGGGCCGCCGGGGAGCTGTTTTTT
TRBJ2-5 - - TRBV7-7 CASSLQGWRETQYF TGTGCTAGCAGCCTACAGGGTTGGAGAGAGACCCAGTACTTC
TRBJ2-1 many - TRBV5-6 CASSVGTYEQFF TGTGCCAGCAGCGTTGGGACCTATGAGCAGTTCTTC
TRBJ2-6 many - TRBV5-1 CASSPRGSGANVLTF TGCGCCAGCAGCCCCCGGGGCTCTGGGGCCAACGTCCTGACTTTC
TRBJ2-3 few TRBD1 TRBV3-1 CASSQKGTGQRNTQYF TGTGCCAGCAGCCAGAAGGGGACAGGGCAAAGAAATACGCAGTATTTT
TRBJ2-7 few - TRBV12-3/TRBV12-4 CASSSQARYEQYF TGTGCCAGCAGTTCCCAGGCGCGCTACGAGCAGTACTTC
TRBJ2-3 few - TRBV20-1 CSAHIYRGAVMNTQYF TGCAGTGCTCATATATATCGAGGGGCGGTGATGAATACGCAGTATTTT
TRBJ2-1 few TRBD2 TRBV7-8 CASSLAALAGGQVEQFF TGTGCCAGCAGCTTAGCCGCCCTAGCGGGGGGGCAGGTTGAGCAGTTCTTC
TRBJ2-6 many - TRBV6-5 CASSYGSRPSGANVLTF TGTGCCAGCAGCTACGGGAGTAGGCCGTCTGGGGCCAACGTCCTGACTTTC
TRBJ1-5 many - TRBV2 CASGQSYSNQPQHF TGTGCCAGCGGCCAGAGTTATAGCAATCAGCCCCAGCATTTT
TRBJ1-1 many - TRBV6-2/TRBV6-3 CASKWSANTEAFF TGTGCCAGCAAATGGTCGGCGAACACTGAAGCTTTCTTT
TRBJ2-1 - - TRBV9 CASSVDGPLGEQFF TGTGCCAGCAGCGTAGACGGGCCGCTGGGTGAGCAGTTCTTC
TRBJ1-1 few - TRBV10-3 CAISDSLNTEAFF TGTGCCATCAGTGACAGCCTGAACACTGAAGCTTTCTTT
TRBJ2-3 many - TRBV6-2/TRBV6-3 CASIRDRKDTQYF TGTGCCAGCATCCGGGACCGAAAGGATACGCAGTATTTT
TRBJ2-3 many - TRBV10-3 CAIGGKRQYTDTQYF TGTGCCATCGGGGGGAAGAGACAGTACACAGATACGCAGTATTTT
TRBJ2-3 - - TRBV6-1 CASRLGGGTYTDTQYF TGTGCCAGCAGATTAGGCGGGGGCACCTACACAGATACGCAGTATTTT
TRBJ1-4 many - TRBV7-2 CASSLVRGGSEKLFF TGTGCCAGCAGCTTAGTCAGGGGCGGAAGTGAAAAACTGTTTTTT
TRBJ2-1 few TRBD1 TRBV12-3/TRBV12-4 CASLAGDRVSYNEQFF TGTGCCAGCCTTGCCGGGGACAGGGTCTCCTACAATGAGCAGTTCTTC
TRBJ2-1 few - TRBV5-1 CASSSMGYNEQFF TGCGCCAGCAGCTCGATGGGATACAATGAGCAGTTCTTC
TRBJ2-7 few - TRBV4-1 CASSQDYGRPRSSYEQYF TGCGCCAGCAGCCAAGATTACGGACGGCCAAGGAGCTCCTACGAGCAGTACTTC
TRBJ1-1 many - TRBV6-5 CASSYQAEAFF TGTGCCAGCAGTTACCAGGCGGAAGCTTTCTTT
TRBJ2-5 - TRBD2 TRBV2 CASGLGPGTQYF TGTGCCAGTGGACTAGGTCCGGGGACCCAGTACTTC
TRBJ2-2 many - TRBV7-2 CASSFRQGMTGELFF TGTGCCAGCAGCTTTAGGCAGGGAATGACCGGGGAGCTGTTTTTT
TRBJ1-5 - - TRBV6-2/TRBV6-3 CASSYFRQTLGPIQPQHF TGTGCCAGCAGTTACTTCAGGCAGACCCTCGGCCCCATTCAGCCCCAGCATTTT
TRBJ2-7 few - TRBV29-1 CSVEAGVAYEQYF TGCAGCGTTGAAGCGGGGGTAGCCTACGAGCAGTACTTC
TRBJ2-2 - TRBD2 TRBV2 CASSKTSGGLYTGELFF TGTGCCAGCAGTAAAACTAGCGGGGGGCTTTACACCGGGGAGCTGTTTTTT
TRBJ2-1 few - TRBV7-9 CASSLFGGEQFF TGTGCCAGCAGCTTATTTGGCGGTGAGCAGTTCTTC
TRBJ2-3 - - TRBV4-1 CASSQVRGSTDTQYF TGCGCCAGCAGCCAAGTACGGGGCAGCACAGATACGCAGTATTTT
TRBJ1-1 many - TRBV20-1 CSASRADEAFF TGCAGTGCTAGTAGGGCCGACGAAGCTTTCTTT
TRBJ1-1 - - TRBV18 CASSPPQAVTEAFF TGTGCCAGCTCACCACCGCAGGCTGTCACTGAAGCTTTCTTT
TRBJ1-2 few - TRBV20-1 CSADNPGQGHYGYTF TGCAGTGCTGATAACCCGGGACAAGGGCACTATGGCTACACCTTC
TRBJ1-5 many TRBD1 TRBV20-1 CSATTTGAVHQPQHF TGCAGTGCTACAACGACAGGGGCGGTCCATCAGCCCCAGCATTTT
TRBJ1-2 - TRBD1 TRBV3-1 CASSQRPTGGRTRYTF TGTGCCAGCAGCCAAAGGCCGACAGGGGGCAGAACGCGCTACACCTTC
TRBJ1-4 - - TRBV6-6 CASSYLPGAGREKLFF TGTGCCAGCAGTTACCTACCCGGGGCGGGTCGAGAAAAACTGTTTTTT
TRBJ1-1 many TRBD1 TRBV6-5 CASSYSSTGATNTEAFF TGTGCCAGCAGTTACTCGTCAACAGGGGCTACGAACACTGAAGCTTTCTTT
TRBJ1-2 - - TRBV20-1 CSALKGESYGYTF TGCAGTGCGCTAAAGGGAGAGAGCTATGGCTACACCTTC